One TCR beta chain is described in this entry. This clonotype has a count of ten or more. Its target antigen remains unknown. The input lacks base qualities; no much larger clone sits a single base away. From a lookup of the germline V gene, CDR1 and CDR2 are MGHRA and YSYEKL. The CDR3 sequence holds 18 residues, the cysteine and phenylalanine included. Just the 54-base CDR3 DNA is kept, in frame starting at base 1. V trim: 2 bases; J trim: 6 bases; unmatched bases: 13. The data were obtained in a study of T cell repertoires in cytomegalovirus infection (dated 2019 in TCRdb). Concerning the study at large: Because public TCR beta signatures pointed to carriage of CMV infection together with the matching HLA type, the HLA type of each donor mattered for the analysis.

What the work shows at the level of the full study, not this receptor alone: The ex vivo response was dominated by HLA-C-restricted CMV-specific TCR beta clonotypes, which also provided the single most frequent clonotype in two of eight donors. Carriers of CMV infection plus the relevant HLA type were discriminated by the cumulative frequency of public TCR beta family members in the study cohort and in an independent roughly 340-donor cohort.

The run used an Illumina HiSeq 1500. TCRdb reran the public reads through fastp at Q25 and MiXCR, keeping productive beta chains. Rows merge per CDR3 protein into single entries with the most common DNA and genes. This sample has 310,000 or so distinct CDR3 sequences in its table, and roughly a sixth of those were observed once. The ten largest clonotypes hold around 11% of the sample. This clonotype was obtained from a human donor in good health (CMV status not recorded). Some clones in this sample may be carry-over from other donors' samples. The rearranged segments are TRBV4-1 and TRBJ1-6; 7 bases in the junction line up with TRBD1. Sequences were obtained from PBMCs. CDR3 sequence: CASSQLVMLQGSNSPLHF. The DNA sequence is TGCGCCAGCAGCCAATTGGTGATGCTACAGGGGAGTAATTCACCCCTCCACTTT.